This T cell receptor beta chain was recovered during a study of Graves' ophthalmopathy and Graves' hyperthyroidism. A remark on this clonotype: Its target is not known. This likely comes from a read error, as the CDR3 has no conserved phenylalanine or tryptophan at its end. The DNA is omitted, as the CDR3 cannot be located on it reliably, and the CDR3 follows TCRdb's listing.

Counting both end residues, the CDR3 totals 16 amino acids. Germline assignment: CDR1 MNHEY and CDR2 SVGAGI. Patients newly diagnosed with hyperthyroidism, under 2 months' duration, were aged 18 to 65, the study reports. Clinical symptoms, serum thyroxine, TRAb, thyroid ultrasound and orbital computed tomography determined diagnosis. Study conclusions and caveats: Blood also harbored most expanded thyroid clonotypes above 0.001 frequency. Using 13 signatures, a model distinguished ophthalmopathy from stable hyperthyroidism, reaching around 88% sensitivity and about 81% specificity.

Researchers took RNA transcripts and amplified TCR beta CDR3 regions from them. HTBI primers were employed in first-round RT-PCR, then a second-round multiplex PCR followed. MiXCR, applied by TCRdb to the multiplex PCR reads, yields one record per CDR3 protein. Counted here are under 800,000 distinct CDR3 sequences, about a fifth occurring once; the ten biggest clones make up around 7%. Material: peripheral blood. The chain employs TRBV6-5 and TRBJ2-2; TRBD2, the table's D call, was not compared with the DNA. The origin of this receptor is a woman between 18 and 29 years old with stable Graves' hyperthyroidism. Some clones in this sample may be carry-over from other donors' samples. The CDR3 loop reads CASSYSGQSDTGELCV.